Listed here are 31 T cell receptor beta chains from one sample, sequenced in a study of T cell responses to AZD1222 COVID-19 vaccine. Data came from immunoSEQ multiplex PCR; TCRdb stores just in-frame clones and leaves some out. The table lists roughly 100,000 clones, 82% of them singletons. The sample here was peripheral blood, taken on day 0 of AZD1222 vaccination. These receptors originate from an adult in good health.

This chain links TRBV5-4 with TRBJ2-7; 13 bases align to TRBD2. CDR1 is SGHNT and CDR2 is YYREEE in the germline V gene (reference sequence). J was trimmed by 5 bases and V by 4 bases; bases with no gene match: 6. The CDR3 is 15 residues long. CDR3 coding DNA: TGTGCCAGCAGCCCGGGACTAGCGGGGTTCGACGAGCAGTACTTC. It yields the protein CASSPGLAGFDEQYF.

This clone was found once. V and J are TRBV2 and TRBJ1-1, with 9 bases that match TRBD1. V trimming: 7 bases; J trimming: 3 bases; junction bases outside the gene matches: 9. From germline, CDR1 is SNHLY and CDR2 FYNNEI. The CDR3 totals 15 residues. This chain's CDR3 is CASKWGQGMDTEAFF. CDR3 nucleotides: TGTGCCAGCAAATGGGGACAGGGTATGGACACTGAAGCTTTCTTT.

This clone has a count of ten or more. The J gene is TRBJ2-7, the V gene TRBV19, with a possible D match to TRBD1 (6 bases). Germline-derived CDR1 and CDR2 are LNHDA and SQIVND (reference sequence). Trimming left V 3 bases short and J 1 base short, with 13 bases between. The CDR3 totals 15 residues. The DNA of the CDR3 is TGTGCCAGTAGTATTAGTATGACAGGATCCTACGAGCAGTACTTC. Its protein is CASSISMTGSYEQYF.

Remarks on this clone: One end of the junction is discordant with germline, which a read error may explain. This rearrangement joins TRBV7-9 to TRBJ1-2, with TRBD1 as a possible D gene (5 bases). Germline CDR1 and CDR2: SEHNR and FQNEAQ (reference sequence). This CDR3 is built from 12 residues. The CDR3, as DNA: TGTGCCAGCAGAGGTGGGGCCTATGGCCACACCTTC. This encodes CASRGGAYGHTF. Looking up the rest from reference TRBV7-9 and TRBJ1-2 gives the full variable domain: DTGVSQNPRHKITKRGQNVTFRCDPISEHNRLYWYRQTLGQGPEFLTYFQNEAQLEKSRLLSDRFSAERPKGSFSTLEIQRTEQGDSAMYLCASRGGAYGHTFGSGTRLTVV.

The rearrangement joins TRBV5-6 to TRBJ2-7, with D perhaps matching TRBD1 or TRBD2 (5 bases each). The CDR3 has 14 residues. Germline-derived CDR1 and CDR2 are SGHDT and YYEEEE. Between the trimmed V and J ends, which lost 1 base and 4 bases, there was a span of 12 bases. CDR3 sequence reads: CASSLRGDGYEQYF. The CDR3 DNA follows: TGTGCCAGCAGCTTGCGAGGGGACGGGTACGAGCAGTACTTC.

This chain links TRBV5-8 with TRBJ2-1; 9 bases are shared with TRBD2. The CDR3 consists of 18 residues. Looked up from germline, CDR1 is SGHTS and CDR2 is YDEGEE. V shed 0 bases, J shed 8 bases, and the junction held 15 bases outside the gene matches. This CDR3 reads CASSLGNLAGATGDEQFF. CDR3 nucleotide sequence: TGTGCCAGCAGCTTGGGAAATTTAGCGGGGGCCACGGGGGATGAGCAGTTCTTC.

The gene calls are TRBV30 and TRBJ1-2; possible D gene TRBD1, 5 bases. The CDR3 covers 13 residues. V lost 1 base, J lost 8 bases, and 14 bases lay in between. Germline V lookup: CDR1 GTSNPN, CDR2 SVGIG (reference sequence). Here the CDR3 reads CAWSDRDVRGYTF. The CDR3 DNA sequence: TGTGCCTGGAGTGACCGGGACGTTCGCGGCTACACCTTC.

This chain links TRBV11-2 with TRBJ2-7; TRBD2 matches 11 bases. This CDR3 contains 16 residues. The V gene's germline CDR1 is SGHAT and CDR2 FQNNGV. V gave up 5 bases and J gave up 0 bases; unmatched junction bases: 6. CDR3 sequence (DNA): TGTGCCAGCAGCCCCTGGGGGACTAGCGGCTCCTACGAGCAGTACTTC. Translation: CASSPWGTSGSYEQYF.

The chain combines TRBV18 with TRBJ2-7; 9 bases agree with TRBD1. CDR1 is KGHSH, CDR2 LQKENI, per germline. Unmatched junction bases numbered 6, after V lost 1 base and J lost 2 bases. This CDR3 has 16 residues. The CDR3 region has the DNA TGTGCCAGCTCACCACGGACAGGGGCCCTTACCTACGAGCAGTACTTC. It encodes CASSPRTGALTYEQYF.

This clone was seen once. V is TRBV7-2 and J is TRBJ1-6; 7 bases agree with TRBD1. V was clipped by 3 bases and J by 0 bases; unmatched bases: 8. CDR1 is SGHTA and CDR2 is FQGNSA in the germline V gene. The CDR3 consists of 18 residues. CDR3 protein: CASSLVDRSSSYNSPLHF. CDR3 DNA: TGTGCCAGCAGCTTGGTGGACAGGAGTTCCTCCTATAATTCACCCCTCCACTTT.

The chain is built from TRBV30 and TRBJ1-5, with D hard to call. Germline V gene data show CDR1 as GTSNPN and CDR2 as SVGIG (reference sequence). Trimming pared 0 bases from V and 3 bases from J, leaving 9 bases between. CDR3 length: 14 amino acids. The DNA of the CDR3 is TGTGCCTGGAGTGTACTAGGGTTCAATCAGCCCCAGCATTTT. Protein sequence: CAWSVLGFNQPQHF.

This clone is classed as medium-sized. The chain links TRBV6-2 or TRBV6-3 to TRBJ2-3, with D maybe TRBD2 (6 bases). Germline CDR1 and CDR2: MNHEY and SVGEGT. The CDR3 spans 16 residues. Trimming took off 4 bases at V and 4 bases at J, with 18 bases between the two ends. This CDR3 reads CASSSPVGSGADTQYF. DNA for the CDR3: TGTGCCAGCAGTTCCCCCGTGGGTAGCGGAGCAGATACGCAGTATTTT.

The chain uses TRBV29-1 and TRBJ1-2; TRBD1 is a possible D gene (6 bases). The CDR3 contains 14 residues. The V and J ends lost 3 bases and 4 bases respectively, with 15 bases between them. Germline V gives CDR1 SQVTM, CDR2 ANQGSEA. The CDR3 sequence is CSVEATGFGYGYTF. In DNA form, the CDR3 reads TGCAGCGTTGAGGCGACAGGCTTCGGCTATGGCTACACCTTC.

The chain links TRBV7-2 to TRBJ2-5; D may correspond to TRBD1 or TRBD2 (5 bases each). Per the germline V gene, CDR1 is SGHTA and CDR2 is FQGNSA. This CDR3 region has 14 residues. Between the trimmed V and J ends, which lost 5 bases and 5 bases, there was a span of 15 bases. The CDR3 DNA sequence: TGTGCCAGCAGCGTAGGGACCTCCGTTGAGACCCAGTACTTC. Encoded protein: CASSVGTSVETQYF.

Ten or more counts support this clone. Other DNA sequences in this sample translate to the same CDR3. This rearrangement joins TRBV6-2 or TRBV6-3 to TRBJ1-1; D remains ambiguous. Per the germline V gene, CDR1 is MNHEY and CDR2 is SVGEGT. V was clipped by 4 bases and J by 5 bases, with 5 bases between them. This CDR3 spans 11 amino acids. As DNA, the CDR3 is TGTGCCAGCAGTTTGGGGACTGAAGCTTTCTTT. This encodes CASSLGTEAFF.

The CDR3 sequence is CASSISGEGRSPLHF. The CDR3 DNA follows: TGTGCCAGTAGTATAAGCGGAGAGGGTAGGTCACCCCTCCACTTT. The rearrangement uses TRBV19 and TRBJ1-6; D remains ambiguous. With 2 bases removed from V and 10 bases from J, the gap between germline ends came to 15 bases. This CDR3 contains 15 residues. CDR1 is LNHDA, CDR2 SQIVND, per germline (reference sequence).

The gene calls are TRBV4-2 and TRBJ1-2, with 7 nucleotides matching TRBD1. Germline V CDR1 and CDR2: LGHNA, YNFKEQ. V lost 8 bases, J lost 4 bases, and 7 bases stayed unmatched. The CDR3 has 13 amino acids. CDR3 DNA: TGTGCCAGCCGCGACAGGGACCCCTATGGCTACACCTTC. Translating gives CASRDRDPYGYTF.

V gene TRBV24-1 combines with J gene TRBJ2-2; D remains ambiguous. The CDR3 covers 14 residues. Germline V gives CDR1 KGHDR, CDR2 SFDVKD. V lost 5 bases and J 0 bases, leaving 6 bases between the germline ends. The CDR3 loop is CATSAPANTGELFF. CDR3 DNA sequence: TGTGCCACCAGTGCCCCGGCGAACACCGGGGAGCTGTTTTTT.

The chain uses TRBV6-2 or TRBV6-3 and TRBJ1-2, with a weak D call TRBD1 (5 bases). The CDR3 covers 16 residues. V shed 0 bases and J shed 0 bases, with 11 bases lying between them. The germline CDR1 and CDR2 sequences are MNHEY and SVGEGT. CDR3 protein: CASSYSTQGANYGYTF. The CDR3 nucleotides are TGTGCCAGCAGTTACTCGACTCAGGGTGCTAACTATGGCTACACCTTC.

The chain has TRBV3-1 (or the pseudogene TRBV3-2) and TRBJ1-1; D unclear. Between the trimmed V and J ends, which lost 3 bases and 4 bases, there was a span of 12 bases. Germline values: CDR1 LGHDT, CDR2 YNNKEL (reference sequence). The CDR3 spans 14 residues. In nucleotides, the CDR3 is TGTGCCAGCAGCCATTCGGGTATTAGCACTGAAGCTTTCTTT. Protein sequence: CASSHSGISTEAFF.

The chain uses TRBV9 and TRBJ1-5, with D unclear. Germline V CDR1 and CDR2: SGDLS, YYNGEE. The CDR3 is 16 amino acids. V was cut by 0 bases and J by 5 bases, with 15 bases left in between. CDR3 residues: CASSVESGLVDQPQHF. The DNA for the CDR3 is TGTGCCAGCAGCGTAGAGTCAGGCCTTGTTGATCAGCCCCAGCATTTT.

This chain links TRBV28 with TRBJ2-3; D unresolved. The CDR3 contains 11 residues. V lost 8 bases and J 4 bases, leaving 7 bases between the germline ends. Germline CDR1 MDHEN, CDR2 SYDVKM. The CDR3 here is CASPGPDTQYF. For the CDR3, the DNA is TGTGCCAGCCCTGGACCAGATACGCAGTATTTT. The whole variable domain, filled in from reference TRBV28 and TRBJ2-3, reads DVKVTQSSRYLVKRTGEKVFLECVQDMDHENMFWYRQDPGLGLRLIYFSYDVKMKEKGDIPEGYSVSREKKERFSLILESASTNQTSMYLCASPGPDTQYFGPGTRLTVL.

This rearrangement joins TRBV3-1 (or the pseudogene TRBV3-2) to TRBJ1-2, with 10 bases matching TRBD1. After removal of 6 bases from V and 8 bases from J, the junction contained 18 bases not matched to a gene. The CDR3 has 17 amino acids. The germline V gene has CDR1 LGHDT and CDR2 YNNKEL (reference sequence). In nucleotides, the CDR3 is TGTGCCAGCAGTCAGCGGGACAGGGGTTGGGAAGGGGCGGGCTACACCTTC. It translates to CASSQRDRGWEGAGYTF.

Only one count was recorded for this clone. This chain connects TRBV2 to TRBJ1-2, with 8 bases identical to TRBD1. V was clipped by 6 bases and J by 7 bases; unmatched bases: 13. The CDR3 has 15 amino acids. The germline gives CDR1 SNHLY, CDR2 FYNNEI. In DNA, the CDR3 is TGTGCCAGCAGACCACGACAGGGGTTCCCCGCTGGCTACACCTTC. This codes for CASRPRQGFPAGYTF.

V gene TRBV19 combines with J gene TRBJ1-5, with D possibly being TRBD1 (6 bases). Germline CDR1 reads LNHDA; CDR2 reads SQIVND (reference sequence). The CDR3 spans 18 residues. V was cut by 1 base and J by 4 bases, with 20 bases left in between. The CDR3 DNA follows: TGTGCCAGTAGTATAGGCTGGGGGCGCGAGGAAGGGAATCAGCCCCAGCATTTT. Its protein is CASSIGWGREEGNQPQHF.

The gene calls are TRBV4-1 and TRBJ2-3; D is possibly TRBD2 (6 bases). This CDR3 has 17 amino acids. V lost 3 bases and J lost 2, with 18 bases in between. Looked up from germline, CDR1 is MGHRA and CDR2 is YSYEKL. DNA for the CDR3: TGCGCCAGCAGCCAGGGAACCGGGACTGGAGTCACAGATACGCAGTATTTT. This translates into CASSQGTGTGVTDTQYF.

This chain links TRBV3-1 (or the pseudogene TRBV3-2) with TRBJ2-7, with a weak D call TRBD2 (5 bases). Trimming cost V 1 base and J 4 bases, with 14 bases left between them. From germline, CDR1 is LGHDT and CDR2 YNNKEL (reference sequence). This CDR3 has 15 residues. The CDR3 nucleotides are TGTGCCAGCAGCCAAGGATTAGCGATAAATTACGAGCAGTACTTC. It codes for CASSQGLAINYEQYF.

This chain links TRBV6-5 with TRBJ1-2; TRBD1 matches 8 bases. This CDR3 contains 13 residues. V lost 5 bases to trimming and J lost 4 bases; unmatched junction nucleotides: 3. Germline V gene data show CDR1 as MNHEY and CDR2 as SVGAGI. CDR3 loop: CASSQTGAYGYTF. The CDR3 DNA reads TGTGCCAGCAGTCAGACAGGGGCCTATGGCTACACCTTC.

This rearrangement joins TRBV5-1 to TRBJ1-4, with D hard to call. The germline CDR1 and CDR2 sequences are SGHRS and YFSETQ. V gave up 0 bases and J gave up 6 bases, with 15 bases separating them. The CDR3 covers 16 residues. CDR3 amino acids: CASSLDFAGSDEKLFF. DNA for the CDR3: TGCGCCAGCAGCTTGGATTTTGCGGGCTCGGATGAAAAACTGTTTTTT. The full variable domain, rest sourced from reference TRBV5-1 and TRBJ1-4, is KAGVTQTPRYLIKTRGQQVTLSCSPISGHRSVSWYQQTPGQGLQFLFEYFSETQRNKGNFPGRFSGRQFSNSRSEMNVSTLELGDSALYLCASSLDFAGSDEKLFFGSGTQLSVL.

The chain is built from TRBV5-1 and TRBJ2-3, with TRBD1 matching over 11 bases. Germline trimming cut 3 bases from V and 5 bases from J; bases unmatched to any gene: 5. The CDR3 runs to 15 residues. Germline CDR1 and CDR2: SGHRS and YFSETQ. The CDR3 DNA is TGCGCCAGCAGCTCTTCCGGGACAGGGGGAGATACGCAGTATTTT. This translates into CASSSSGTGGDTQYF. Combining the CDR3 with reference TRBV5-1 and TRBJ2-3 gives the whole variable domain KAGVTQTPRYLIKTRGQQVTLSCSPISGHRSVSWYQQTPGQGLQFLFEYFSETQRNKGNFPGRFSGRQFSNSRSEMNVSTLELGDSALYLCASSSSGTGGDTQYFGPGTRLTVL.

The chain has TRBV6-5 and TRBJ2-7; TRBD1 matches at 8 bases. CDR3 length: 15 residues. Trimming removed 7 bases from V and 3 bases from J; junction bases left unmatched: 11. The germline V gene encodes CDR1 MNHEY and CDR2 SVGAGI. CDR3 nucleotides: TGTGCCAGCACCCCCGACAGGGGTACTCTCTACGAGCAGTACTTC. Its protein is CASTPDRGTLYEQYF.